Included here is one T cell receptor (beta chain) sequence, with context. 13 Jbeta primers and 60 Vbeta primers were used for the PCR. Sequencing was performed with immunoSEQ multiplex PCR; in TCRdb, only in-frame clones are kept and a portion is missing. The sample lists 75,000 to 80,000 clones, around three quarters occurring once. Those who donated were healthy bone marrow donors. Germline loops: CDR1 MNHEY, CDR2 SVGAGI. Trimming pared 0 bases from V and 8 bases from J, leaving 8 bases between. This CDR3 contains 13 residues. This sample was included in a study of cytomegalovirus exposure and HLA in healthy donors.

The rearrangement links TRBV6-5 to TRBJ1-5; D unclear. This TCR derives from a male donor in good health and CMV-seronegative. Sequencing used PBMCs. This chain's CDR3 is CASSYSPGEPQHF. The CDR3, as DNA: TGTGCCAGCAGTTACTCTCCCGGGGAGCCCCAGCATTTT.